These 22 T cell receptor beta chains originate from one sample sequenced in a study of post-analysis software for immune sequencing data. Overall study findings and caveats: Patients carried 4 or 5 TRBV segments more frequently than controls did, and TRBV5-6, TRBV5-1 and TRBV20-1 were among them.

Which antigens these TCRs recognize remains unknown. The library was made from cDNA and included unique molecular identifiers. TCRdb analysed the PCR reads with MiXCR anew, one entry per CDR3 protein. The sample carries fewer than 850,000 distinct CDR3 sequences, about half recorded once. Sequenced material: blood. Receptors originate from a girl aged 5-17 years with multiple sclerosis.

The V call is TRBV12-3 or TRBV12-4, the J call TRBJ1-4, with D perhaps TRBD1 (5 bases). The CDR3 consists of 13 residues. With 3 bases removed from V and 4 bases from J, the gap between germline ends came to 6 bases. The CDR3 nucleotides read TGTGCCAGCAGTTTGCAGGGTAATGAAAAACTGTTTTTT. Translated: CASSLQGNEKLFF.

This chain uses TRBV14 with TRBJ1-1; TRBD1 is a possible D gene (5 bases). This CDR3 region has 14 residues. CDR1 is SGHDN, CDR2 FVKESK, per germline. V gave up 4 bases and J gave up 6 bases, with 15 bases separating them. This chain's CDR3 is CASSRTMGVAEAFF. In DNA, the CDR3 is TGTGCCAGCAGCCGGACCATGGGGGTCGCTGAAGCTTTCTTT.

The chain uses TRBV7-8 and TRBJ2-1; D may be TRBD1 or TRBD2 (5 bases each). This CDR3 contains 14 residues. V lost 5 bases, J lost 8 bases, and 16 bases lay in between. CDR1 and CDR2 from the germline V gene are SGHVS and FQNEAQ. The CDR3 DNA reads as TGTGCCAGCAGCACCGGGACCATTATCGATGAGCAGTTCTTC. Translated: CASSTGTIIDEQFF.

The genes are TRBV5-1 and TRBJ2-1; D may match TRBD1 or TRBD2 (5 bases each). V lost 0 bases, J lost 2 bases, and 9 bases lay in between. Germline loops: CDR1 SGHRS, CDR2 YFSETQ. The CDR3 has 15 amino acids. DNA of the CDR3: TGCGCCAGCAGCTTGGTGGGACCGCCCTACAATGAGCAGTTCTTC. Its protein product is CASSLVGPPYNEQFF.

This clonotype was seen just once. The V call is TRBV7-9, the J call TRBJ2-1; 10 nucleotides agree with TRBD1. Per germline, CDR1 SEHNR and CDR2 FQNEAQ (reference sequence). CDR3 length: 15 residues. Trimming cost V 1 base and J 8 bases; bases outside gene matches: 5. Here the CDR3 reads CASSLVVGQGYEQFF. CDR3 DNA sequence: TGTGCCAGCAGCTTAGTAGTGGGACAGGGGTATGAGCAGTTCTTC.

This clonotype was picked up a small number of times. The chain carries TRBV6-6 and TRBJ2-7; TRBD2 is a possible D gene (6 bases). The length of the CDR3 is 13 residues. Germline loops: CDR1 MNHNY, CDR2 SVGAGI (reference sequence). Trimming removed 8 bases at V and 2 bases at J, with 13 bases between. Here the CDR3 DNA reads TGTGCCAGCCAAATGGGAGGTACCTACGAGCAGTACTTC. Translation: CASQMGGTYEQYF.

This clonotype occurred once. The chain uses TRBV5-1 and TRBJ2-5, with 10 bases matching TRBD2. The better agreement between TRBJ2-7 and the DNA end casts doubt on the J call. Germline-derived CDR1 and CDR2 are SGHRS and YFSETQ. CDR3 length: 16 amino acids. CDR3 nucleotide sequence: TGCGCCAGCAGCTTGGTAGTAGCGGGAGGTCCCTACGAGCAGTACTTC. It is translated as CASSLVVAGGPYEQYF.

CDR3 nucleotide sequence: TGTGCCAGCAGCCCTCGACCCGGGGAGCTGTTTTTT. Translation: CASSPRPGELFF. The chain uses TRBV2 and TRBJ2-2; D not resolved. The CDR3 runs 12 residues. Looked up from germline, CDR1 is SNHLY and CDR2 is FYNNEI. Trimming pared 6 bases from V and 6 bases from J, leaving 8 bases between.

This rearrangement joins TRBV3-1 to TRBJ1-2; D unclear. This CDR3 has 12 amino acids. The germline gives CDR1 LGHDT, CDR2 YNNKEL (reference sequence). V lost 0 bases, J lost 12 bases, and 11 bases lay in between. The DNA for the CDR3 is TGTGCCAGCAGCCAAGACGGGGTGTCTCACACCTTC. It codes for CASSQDGVSHTF.

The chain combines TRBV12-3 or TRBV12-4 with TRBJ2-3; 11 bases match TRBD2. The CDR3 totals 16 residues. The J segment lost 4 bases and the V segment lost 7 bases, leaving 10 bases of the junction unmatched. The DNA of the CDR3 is TGTGCCAGCACCAGAACACTAGCGGGAGTCTCAGATACGCAGTATTTT. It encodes CASTRTLAGVSDTQYF.

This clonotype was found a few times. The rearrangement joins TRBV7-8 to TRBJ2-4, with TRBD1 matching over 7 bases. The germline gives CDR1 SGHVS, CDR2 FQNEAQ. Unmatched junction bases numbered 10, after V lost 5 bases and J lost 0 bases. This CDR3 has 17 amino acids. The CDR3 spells CASSPRQGSGAKNIQYF. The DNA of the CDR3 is TGTGCCAGCAGCCCCCGACAGGGCTCGGGAGCCAAAAACATTCAGTACTTC.

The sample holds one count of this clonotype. CDR3 protein: CSASTSGYNEQFF. CDR3 in DNA: TGCAGTGCGTCGACTAGCGGATACAATGAGCAGTTCTTC. V gene TRBV20-1 combines with J gene TRBJ2-1; 9 positions agree with TRBD2. Per the germline V gene, CDR1 is DFQATT and CDR2 is SNEGSKA (reference sequence). After removal of 6 bases from V and 4 bases from J, the junction contained 4 bases not matched to a gene. CDR3 size: 13 residues.

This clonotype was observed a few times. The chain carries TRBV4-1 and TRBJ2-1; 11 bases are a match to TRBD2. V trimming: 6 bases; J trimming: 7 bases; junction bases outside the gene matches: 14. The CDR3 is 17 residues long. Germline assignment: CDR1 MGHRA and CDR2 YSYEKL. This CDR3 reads CASRNLAGGPVKNEQFF. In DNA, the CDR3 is TGCGCCAGCAGGAACTTAGCGGGAGGGCCGGTTAAGAATGAGCAGTTCTTC.

CDR3 sequence: CASSLRSSGIGEQFF. The CDR3 region has the DNA TGTGCCAGCAGCTTAAGGTCTAGCGGCATCGGAGAGCAGTTCTTC. This chain connects TRBV7-2 to TRBJ2-1, with 7 bases identical to TRBD2. V lost 2 bases, J lost 10 bases, and 11 bases stayed unmatched. The CDR3 extends over 15 amino acids. Germline-derived CDR1 and CDR2 are SGHTA and FQGNSA.

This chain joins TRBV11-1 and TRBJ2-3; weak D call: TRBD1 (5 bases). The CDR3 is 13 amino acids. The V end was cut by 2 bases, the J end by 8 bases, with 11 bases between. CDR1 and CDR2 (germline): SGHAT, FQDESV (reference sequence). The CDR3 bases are TGTGCCAGCAGCTTAAGGGGAATCGGTACGCAGTATTTT. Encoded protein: CASSLRGIGTQYF.

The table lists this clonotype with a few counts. The CDR3 loop reads CASTKLAGTYNEQFF. The DNA for the CDR3 is TGTGCCAGTACTAAACTAGCGGGGACCTACAATGAGCAGTTCTTC. The chain joins TRBV19 to TRBJ2-1; 10 positions match TRBD2. V shed 7 bases and J 2 bases; nucleotides not matched to a gene: 5. Per the germline V gene, CDR1 is LNHDA and CDR2 is SQIVND (reference sequence). The CDR3 consists of 15 residues. The full variable domain, completed using reference TRBV19 and TRBJ2-1, is DGGITQSPKYLFRKEGQNVTLSCEQNLNHDAMYWYRQDPGQGLRLIYYSQIVNDFQKGDIAEGYSVSREKKESFPLTVTSAQKNPTAFYLCASTKLAGTYNEQFFGPGTRLTVL.

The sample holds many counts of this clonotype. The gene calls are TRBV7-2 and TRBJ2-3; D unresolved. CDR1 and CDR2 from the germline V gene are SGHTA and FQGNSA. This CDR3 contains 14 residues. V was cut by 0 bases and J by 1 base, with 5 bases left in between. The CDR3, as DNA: TGTGCCAGCAGCTTAGCACGGGGCACAGATACGCAGTATTTT. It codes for CASSLARGTDTQYF. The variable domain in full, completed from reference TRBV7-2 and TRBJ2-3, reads GAGVSQSPSNKVTEKGKDVELRCDPISGHTALYWYRQSLGQGLEFLIYFQGNSAPDKSGLPSDRFSAERTGGSVSTLTIQRTQQEDSAVYLCASSLARGTDTQYFGPGTRLTVL.

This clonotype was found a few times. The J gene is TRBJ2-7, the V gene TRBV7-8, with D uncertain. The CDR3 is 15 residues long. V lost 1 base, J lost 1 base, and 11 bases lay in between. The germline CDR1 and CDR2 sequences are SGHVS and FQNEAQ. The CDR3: CASSLGRLESYEQYF. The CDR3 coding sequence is TGTGCCAGCAGCTTAGGGAGACTGGAATCCTACGAGCAGTACTTC.

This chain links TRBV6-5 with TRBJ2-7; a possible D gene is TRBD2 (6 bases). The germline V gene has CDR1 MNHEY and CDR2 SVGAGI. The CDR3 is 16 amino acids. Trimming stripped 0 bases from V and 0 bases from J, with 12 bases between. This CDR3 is CASSYSGGSSSYEQYF. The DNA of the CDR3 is TGTGCCAGCAGTTACTCGGGGGGATCCTCCTCCTACGAGCAGTACTTC.

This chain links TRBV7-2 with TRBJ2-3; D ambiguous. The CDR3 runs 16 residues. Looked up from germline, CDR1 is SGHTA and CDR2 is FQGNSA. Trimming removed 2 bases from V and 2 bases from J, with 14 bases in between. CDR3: CASSLILVAVTDTQYF. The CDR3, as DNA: TGTGCCAGCAGCTTAATCCTCGTTGCCGTCACAGATACGCAGTATTTT.

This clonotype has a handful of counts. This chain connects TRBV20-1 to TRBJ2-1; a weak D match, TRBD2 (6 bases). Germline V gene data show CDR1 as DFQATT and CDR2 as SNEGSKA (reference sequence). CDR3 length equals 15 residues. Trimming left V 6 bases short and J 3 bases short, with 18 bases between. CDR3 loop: CSAPNLGGDYNEQFF. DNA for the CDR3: TGCAGTGCCCCTAATCTGGGGGGTGACTACAATGAGCAGTTCTTC.

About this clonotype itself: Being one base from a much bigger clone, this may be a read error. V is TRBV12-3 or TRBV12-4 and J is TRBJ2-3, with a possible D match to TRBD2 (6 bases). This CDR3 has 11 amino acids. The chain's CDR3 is CAIIGGDAQYF. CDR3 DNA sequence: TGTGCCATTATCGGGGGAGATGCGCAGTATTTT.